Given below is one T cell receptor beta chain in context. The antigen remains undetermined. PCR employed 60 Vbeta and 13 Jbeta primers. Assay: immunoSEQ multiplex PCR; the TCRdb copy retains only in-frame clones and omits some. The sample holds some 160,000 clones; almost 80% are singletons and the top ten take 1.4%. This sample was taken from a study of cytomegalovirus exposure and HLA in healthy donors. Regarding the study as a whole: Cytomegalovirus association was assigned to more than 150 TCR beta chains. Presence/absence analysis assumed near-uniform sequencing depth across donors.

This CDR3 comprises 13 residues. V was trimmed by 5 bases and J by 5 bases, leaving 15 bases between them. Germline lookup yields CDR1 GTSNPN and CDR2 SVGIG (reference sequence). This rearrangement joins TRBV30 to TRBJ2-5, with D perhaps TRBD1 (6 bases). The TCR sequence derives from a male donor in good health and CMV-seronegative. The sample was PBMCs. CDR3 in DNA: TGTGCCTGGGGCCTCAGGGGATGGGAGACCCAGTACTTC. It is translated as CAWGLRGWETQYF.